This T cell receptor (beta chain) was retrieved from a study of T cell responses to AZD1222 COVID-19 vaccine. Broader study findings: Most donors were white British, females outnumbered males, and clonal diversity was possibly underestimated. Across spike, vaccine-associated CD4 TCRs were found, dominant at 160-218 and 743-854. At baseline, just five to seven AZD1222 recipients tested seropositive. Vaccination with two AZD1222 doses was followed by a rise in Spike-specific TCR breadth and depth.

TCRdb's table, derived via immunoSEQ multiplex PCR, lists solely in-frame clones and lacks some. Of 120,000 or so clones in the sample, roughly 90% were seen once. Points on this clone: What it binds is not known.

Specimen: peripheral blood, collected on day 0 of AZD1222 vaccination. The TCR originated in an adult in good health.

The CDR3 spells CASSQASGSTGELFF. The CDR3 DNA follows: TGCGCCAGCAGCCAAGCTAGCGGGAGCACCGGGGAGCTGTTTTTT. The V gene is TRBV4-1, the J gene TRBJ2-2; 10 positions match TRBD2. This CDR3 has 15 amino acids. V shed 1 base, J shed 4 bases, and the junction held 0 bases outside the gene matches. Per the germline V gene, CDR1 is MGHRA and CDR2 is YSYEKL.